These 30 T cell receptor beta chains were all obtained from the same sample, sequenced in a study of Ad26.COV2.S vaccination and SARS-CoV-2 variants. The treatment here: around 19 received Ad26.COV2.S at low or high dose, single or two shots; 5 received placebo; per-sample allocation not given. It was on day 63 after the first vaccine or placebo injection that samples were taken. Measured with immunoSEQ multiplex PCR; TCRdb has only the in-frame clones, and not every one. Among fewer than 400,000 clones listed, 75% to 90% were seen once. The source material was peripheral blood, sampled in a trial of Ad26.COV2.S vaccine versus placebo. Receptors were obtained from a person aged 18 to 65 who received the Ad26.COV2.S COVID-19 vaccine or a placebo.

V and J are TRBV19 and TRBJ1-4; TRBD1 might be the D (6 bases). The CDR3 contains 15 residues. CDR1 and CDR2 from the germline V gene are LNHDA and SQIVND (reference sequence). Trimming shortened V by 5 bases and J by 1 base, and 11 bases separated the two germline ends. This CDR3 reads CASSLGQLTNEKLFF. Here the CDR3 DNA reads TGTGCCAGTAGTCTTGGACAGTTAACTAATGAAAAACTGTTTTTT.

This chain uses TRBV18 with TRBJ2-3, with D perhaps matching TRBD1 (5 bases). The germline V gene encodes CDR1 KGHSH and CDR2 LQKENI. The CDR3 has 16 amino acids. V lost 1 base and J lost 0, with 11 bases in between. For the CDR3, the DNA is TGTGCCAGCTCACCACTTGTAGGGGCTAGCACAGATACGCAGTATTTT. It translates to CASSPLVGASTDTQYF.

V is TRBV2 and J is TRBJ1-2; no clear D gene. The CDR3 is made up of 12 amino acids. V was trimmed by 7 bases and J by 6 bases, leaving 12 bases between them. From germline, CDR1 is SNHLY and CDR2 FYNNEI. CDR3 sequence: CASMWSRNGYTF. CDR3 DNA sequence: TGTGCCAGCATGTGGTCACGGAATGGCTACACCTTC.

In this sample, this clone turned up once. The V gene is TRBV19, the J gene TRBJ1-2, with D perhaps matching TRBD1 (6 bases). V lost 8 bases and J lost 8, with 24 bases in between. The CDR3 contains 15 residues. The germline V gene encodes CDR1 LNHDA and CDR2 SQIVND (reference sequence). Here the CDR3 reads CASGEDSGKGRGYTF. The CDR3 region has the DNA TGTGCCAGTGGGGAGGACAGCGGCAAGGGAAGGGGCTACACCTTC.

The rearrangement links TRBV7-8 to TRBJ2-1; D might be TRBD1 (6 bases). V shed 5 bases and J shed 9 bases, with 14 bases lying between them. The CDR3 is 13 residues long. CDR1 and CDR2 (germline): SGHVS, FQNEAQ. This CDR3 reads CASSRDIIGEQFF. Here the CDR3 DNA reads TGTGCCAGCAGCAGGGACATAATCGGTGAGCAGTTCTTC.

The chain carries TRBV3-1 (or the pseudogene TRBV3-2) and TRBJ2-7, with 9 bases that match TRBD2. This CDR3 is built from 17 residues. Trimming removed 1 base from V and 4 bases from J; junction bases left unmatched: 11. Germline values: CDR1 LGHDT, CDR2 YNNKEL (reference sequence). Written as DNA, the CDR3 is TGTGCCAGCAGCCAAGCCTTTGTGGCGGGGGGGCCGTACGAGCAGTACTTC. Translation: CASSQAFVAGGPYEQYF.

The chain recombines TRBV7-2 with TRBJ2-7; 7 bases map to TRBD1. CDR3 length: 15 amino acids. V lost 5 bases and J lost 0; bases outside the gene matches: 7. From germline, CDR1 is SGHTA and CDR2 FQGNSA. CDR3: CASSPRQGTSYEQYF. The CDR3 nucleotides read TGTGCCAGCAGCCCCCGACAGGGAACCTCCTACGAGCAGTACTTC.

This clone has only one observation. CDR3 sequence: CSVVEQMNTEAFF. Here the CDR3 DNA reads TGCAGCGTTGTTGAGCAAATGAACACTGAAGCTTTCTTT. The chain uses TRBV29-1 and TRBJ1-1, with no clear D. Germline V lookup: CDR1 SQVTM, CDR2 ANQGSEA. The CDR3 is made up of 13 amino acids. Trimming stripped 4 bases from V and 0 bases from J, with 9 bases between.

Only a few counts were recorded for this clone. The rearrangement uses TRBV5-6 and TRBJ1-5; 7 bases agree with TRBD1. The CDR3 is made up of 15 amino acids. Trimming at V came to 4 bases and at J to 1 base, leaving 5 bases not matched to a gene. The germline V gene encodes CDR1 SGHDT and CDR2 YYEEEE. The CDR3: CASSRRQGSNQPQHF. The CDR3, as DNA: TGTGCCAGCAGCCGACGACAGGGAAGCAATCAGCCCCAGCATTTT.

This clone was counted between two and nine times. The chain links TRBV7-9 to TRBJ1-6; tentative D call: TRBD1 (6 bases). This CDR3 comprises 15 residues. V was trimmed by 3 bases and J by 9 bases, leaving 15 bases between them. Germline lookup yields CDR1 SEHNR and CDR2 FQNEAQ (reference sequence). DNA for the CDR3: TGTGCCAGCAGCTTTGGCCAGGGGCTCGCTTCACCCCTCCACTTT. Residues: CASSFGQGLASPLHF.

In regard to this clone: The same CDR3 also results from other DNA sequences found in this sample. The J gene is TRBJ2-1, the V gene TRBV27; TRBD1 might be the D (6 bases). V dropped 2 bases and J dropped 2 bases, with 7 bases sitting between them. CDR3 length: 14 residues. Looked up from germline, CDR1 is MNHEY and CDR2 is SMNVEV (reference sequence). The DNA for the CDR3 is TGTGCCAGCAGTTTAGGGGGCGCCTACAATGAGCAGTTCTTC. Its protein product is CASSLGGAYNEQFF.

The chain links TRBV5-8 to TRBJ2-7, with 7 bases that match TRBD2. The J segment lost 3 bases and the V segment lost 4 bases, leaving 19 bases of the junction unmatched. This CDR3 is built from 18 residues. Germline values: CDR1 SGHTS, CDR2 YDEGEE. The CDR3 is CASSPVGRRMAGDYEQYF. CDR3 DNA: TGTGCCAGCAGCCCCGTCGGGAGAAGGATGGCGGGGGACTACGAGCAGTACTTC.

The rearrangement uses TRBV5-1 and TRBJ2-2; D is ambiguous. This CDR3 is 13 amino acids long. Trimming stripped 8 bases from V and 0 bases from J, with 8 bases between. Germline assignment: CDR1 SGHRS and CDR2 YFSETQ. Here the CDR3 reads CASVTPNTGELFF. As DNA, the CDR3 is TGCGCCAGTGTCACACCGAACACCGGGGAGCTGTTTTTT.

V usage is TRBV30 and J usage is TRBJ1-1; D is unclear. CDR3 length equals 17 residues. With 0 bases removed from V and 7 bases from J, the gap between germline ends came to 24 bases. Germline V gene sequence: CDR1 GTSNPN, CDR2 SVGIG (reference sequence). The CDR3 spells CAWSVGKIGGVQGEAFF. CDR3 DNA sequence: TGTGCCTGGAGTGTGGGGAAAATCGGAGGCGTACAAGGTGAAGCTTTCTTT.

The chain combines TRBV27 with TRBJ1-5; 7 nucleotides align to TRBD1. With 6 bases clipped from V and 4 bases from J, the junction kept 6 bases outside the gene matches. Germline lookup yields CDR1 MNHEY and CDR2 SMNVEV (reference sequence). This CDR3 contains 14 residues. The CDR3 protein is CASSQGQPNQPQHF. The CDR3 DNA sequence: TGTGCCAGCAGCCAGGGACAGCCAAATCAGCCCCAGCATTTT.

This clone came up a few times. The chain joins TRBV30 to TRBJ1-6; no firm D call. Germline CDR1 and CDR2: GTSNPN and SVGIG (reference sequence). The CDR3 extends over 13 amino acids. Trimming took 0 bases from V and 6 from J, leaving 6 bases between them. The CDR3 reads CAWSVQTNSPLHF. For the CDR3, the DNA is TGTGCCTGGAGTGTGCAGACTAATTCACCCCTCCACTTT. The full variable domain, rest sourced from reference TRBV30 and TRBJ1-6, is SQTIHQWPATLVQPVGSPLSLECTVEGTSNPNLYWYRQAAGRGLQLLFYSVGIGQISSEVPQNLSASRPQDRQFILSSKKLLLSDSGFYLCAWSVQTNSPLHFGNGTRLTVT.

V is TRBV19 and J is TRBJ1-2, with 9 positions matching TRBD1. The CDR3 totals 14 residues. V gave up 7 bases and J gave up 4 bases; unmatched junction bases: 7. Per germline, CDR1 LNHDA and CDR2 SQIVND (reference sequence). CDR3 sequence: CASNDRDRAYGYTF. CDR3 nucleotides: TGTGCCAGTAATGACCGGGACAGGGCCTATGGCTACACCTTC.

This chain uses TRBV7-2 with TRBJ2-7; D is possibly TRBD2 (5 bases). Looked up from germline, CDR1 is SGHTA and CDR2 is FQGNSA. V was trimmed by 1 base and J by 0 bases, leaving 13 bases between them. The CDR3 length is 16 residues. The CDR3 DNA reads TGTGCCAGCAGCTTAGTCGGGGTCGGACGCTCCTACGAGCAGTACTTC. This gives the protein CASSLVGVGRSYEQYF.

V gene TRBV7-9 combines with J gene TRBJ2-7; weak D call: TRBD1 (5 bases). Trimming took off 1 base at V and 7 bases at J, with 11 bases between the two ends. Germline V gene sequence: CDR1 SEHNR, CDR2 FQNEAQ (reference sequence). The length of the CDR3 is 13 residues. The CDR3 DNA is TGTGCCAGCAGCTTAGGGGGCAGAGAGGAGCAGTACTTC. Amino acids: CASSLGGREEQYF. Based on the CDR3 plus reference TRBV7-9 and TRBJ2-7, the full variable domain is DTGVSQNPRHKITKRGQNVTFRCDPISEHNRLYWYRQTLGQGPEFLTYFQNEAQLEKSRLLSDRFSAERPKGSFSTLEIQRTEQGDSAMYLCASSLGGREEQYFGPGTRLTVT.

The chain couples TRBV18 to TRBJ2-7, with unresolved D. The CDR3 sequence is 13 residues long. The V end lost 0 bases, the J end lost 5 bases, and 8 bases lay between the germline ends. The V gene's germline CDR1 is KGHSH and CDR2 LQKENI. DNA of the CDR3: TGTGCCAGCTCACCACCTTTAGGGAACGAGCAGTACTTC. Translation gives CASSPPLGNEQYF.

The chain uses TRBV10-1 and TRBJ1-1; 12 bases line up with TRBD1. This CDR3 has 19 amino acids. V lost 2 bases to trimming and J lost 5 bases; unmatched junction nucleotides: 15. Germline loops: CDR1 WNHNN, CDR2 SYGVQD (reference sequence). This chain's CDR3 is CASSEPGQGANFRRTEAFF. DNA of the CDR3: TGCGCCAGCAGTGAGCCGGGACAGGGGGCGAACTTTCGTCGGACTGAAGCTTTCTTT.

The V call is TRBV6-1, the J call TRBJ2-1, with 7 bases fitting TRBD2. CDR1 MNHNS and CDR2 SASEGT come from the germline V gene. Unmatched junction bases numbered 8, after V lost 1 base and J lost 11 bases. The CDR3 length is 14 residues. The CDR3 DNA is TGTGCCAGCAGTGAAGTGTGGGCAGGGACTAAGCAGTTCTTC. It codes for CASSEVWAGTKQFF.

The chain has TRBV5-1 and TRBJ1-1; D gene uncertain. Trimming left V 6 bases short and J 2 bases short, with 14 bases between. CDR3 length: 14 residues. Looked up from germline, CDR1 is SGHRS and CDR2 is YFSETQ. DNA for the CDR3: TGCGCCAGCACCAACCTCGTGGGTAACACTGAAGCTTTCTTT. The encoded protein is CASTNLVGNTEAFF.

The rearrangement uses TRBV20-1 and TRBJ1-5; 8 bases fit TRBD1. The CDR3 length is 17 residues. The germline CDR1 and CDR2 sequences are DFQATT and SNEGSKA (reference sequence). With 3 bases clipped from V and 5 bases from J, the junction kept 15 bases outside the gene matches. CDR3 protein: CSASGGQGGLLYQPQHF. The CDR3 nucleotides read TGCAGTGCTAGTGGTGGACAGGGTGGACTTTTGTATCAGCCCCAGCATTTT.

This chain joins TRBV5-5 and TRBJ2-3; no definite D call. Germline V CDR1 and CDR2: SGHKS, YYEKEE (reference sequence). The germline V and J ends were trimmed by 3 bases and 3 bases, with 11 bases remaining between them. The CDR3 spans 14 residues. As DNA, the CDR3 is TGTGCCAGCAGCTACCACCCAATTACAGATACGCAGTATTTT. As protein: CASSYHPITDTQYF.

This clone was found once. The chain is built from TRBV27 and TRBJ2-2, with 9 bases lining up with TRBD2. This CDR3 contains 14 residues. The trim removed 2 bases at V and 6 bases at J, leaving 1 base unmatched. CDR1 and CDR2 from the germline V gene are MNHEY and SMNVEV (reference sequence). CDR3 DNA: TGTGCCAGCAGTTTAGCGGGGGGGCCCGGGGAGCTGTTTTTT. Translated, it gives CASSLAGGPGELFF.

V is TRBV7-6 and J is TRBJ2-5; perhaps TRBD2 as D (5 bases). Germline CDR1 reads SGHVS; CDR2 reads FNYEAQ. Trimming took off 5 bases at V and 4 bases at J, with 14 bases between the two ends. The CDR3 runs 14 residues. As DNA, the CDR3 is TGTGCCAGCAGCCCACTCCTCGGGATAGAGACCCAGTACTTC. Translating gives CASSPLLGIETQYF.

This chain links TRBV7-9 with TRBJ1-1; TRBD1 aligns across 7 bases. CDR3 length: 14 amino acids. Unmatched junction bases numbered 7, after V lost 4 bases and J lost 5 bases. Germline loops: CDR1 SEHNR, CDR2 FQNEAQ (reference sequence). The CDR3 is CASSWETGLTEAFF. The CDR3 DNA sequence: TGTGCCAGCAGCTGGGAGACAGGGCTGACTGAAGCTTTCTTT.

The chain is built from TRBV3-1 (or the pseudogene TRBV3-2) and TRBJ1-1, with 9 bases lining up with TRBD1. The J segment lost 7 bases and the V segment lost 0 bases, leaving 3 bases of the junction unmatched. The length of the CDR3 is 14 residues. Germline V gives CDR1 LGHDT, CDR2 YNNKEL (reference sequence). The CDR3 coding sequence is TGTGCCAGCAGCCAAGAAGGGACAGGGCTTGAAGCTTTCTTT. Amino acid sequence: CASSQEGTGLEAFF.

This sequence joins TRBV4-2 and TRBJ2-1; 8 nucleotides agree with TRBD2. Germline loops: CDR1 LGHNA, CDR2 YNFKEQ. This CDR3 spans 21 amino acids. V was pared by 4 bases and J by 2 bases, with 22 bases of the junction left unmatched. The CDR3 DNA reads TGTGCCAGCAGCCCCCGGCCACGGTGGGGCGGGGGGTCGACTGCCTACAATGAGCAGTTCTTC. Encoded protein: CASSPRPRWGGGSTAYNEQFF.